This T cell receptor beta chain was sequenced for a study of blood T cell repertoires in COVID-19. Clinical history reported by participants formed the basis on which cohorts were assigned. The CDR3 totals 12 residues. V was cut by 7 bases and J by 5 bases, with 11 bases left in between. CDR1 LNHDA and CDR2 SQIVND come from the germline V gene (reference sequence). The table came from immunoSEQ multiplex PCR; TCRdb's copy has only in-frame clones and leaves some out. The table records fewer than 200,000 clones, around 79% of them present only once. Sequenced material: PBMCs or T cells enriched from blood (not recorded which). V usage is TRBV19 and J usage is TRBJ1-1; D is unclear. This receptor was identified in a woman in her 70s in a cohort exposed to, infected with or recovered from COVID-19 (not recorded which). This chain's CDR3 is CASMGRWTEAFF. The CDR3 region has the DNA TGTGCCAGTATGGGGAGGTGGACTGAAGCTTTCTTT.